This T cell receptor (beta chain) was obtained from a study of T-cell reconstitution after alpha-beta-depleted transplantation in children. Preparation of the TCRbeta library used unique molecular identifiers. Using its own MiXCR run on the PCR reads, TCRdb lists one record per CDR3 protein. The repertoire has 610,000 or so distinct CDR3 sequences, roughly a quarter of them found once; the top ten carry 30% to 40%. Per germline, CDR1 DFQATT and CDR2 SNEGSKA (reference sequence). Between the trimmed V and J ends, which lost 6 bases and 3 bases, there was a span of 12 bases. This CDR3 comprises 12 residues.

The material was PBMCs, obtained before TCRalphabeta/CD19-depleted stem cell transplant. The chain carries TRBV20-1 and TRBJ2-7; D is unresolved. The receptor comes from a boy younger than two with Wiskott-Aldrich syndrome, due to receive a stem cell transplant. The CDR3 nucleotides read TGCAGTGCGCAGCCGGCCCTCTACGAGCAGTACTTC. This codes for CSAQPALYEQYF.